These 30 T cell receptor beta chains were sequenced from one sample in a study of blood T cells in healthy people across ages. Using a J-beta primer mix together with a sample-barcoded 5' primer, a second PCR was run for about 6 to 12 cycles. Using its own MiXCR run on the 5' RACE reads, TCRdb lists one record per CDR3 protein. The data contain 1,500,000 or so distinct CDR3 sequences, 42% of them seen just once; the ten biggest clones take up 4%. Sequencing was carried out using blood. The receptors here all came from a woman under 30 in good health.

The chain carries TRBV11-2 and TRBJ2-7; TRBD2 matches at 8 bases. This CDR3 is 16 amino acids long. Looked up from germline, CDR1 is SGHAT and CDR2 is FQNNGV. V lost 5 bases and J lost 0; bases outside the gene matches: 9. The DNA for the CDR3 is TGTGCCAGCAGCCCTGGCTCCAGCGGGAGCTCCTACGAGCAGTACTTC. Amino acids: CASSPGSSGSSYEQYF.

V gene TRBV4-3 combines with J gene TRBJ2-1; 9 nucleotides match TRBD1. The J call may not be correct, given that the DNA end is closer to TRBJ2-7. CDR1 is LGHNA, CDR2 YSLEER, per germline. The CDR3 sequence is 15 residues long. The CDR3 DNA follows: TGCGCCAGCAGCCGGGACAGGGCTGGATACAATGAGCAGTACTTC. This encodes CASSRDRAGYNEQYF.

In the case of this clonotype: The conserved final phenylalanine or tryptophan is absent from the CDR3, which likely points to a read error. The V gene is TRBV7-9, the J gene TRBJ2-1; D is uncertain. Germline V gives CDR1 SEHNR, CDR2 FQNEAQ (reference sequence). The ends were cut back, 2 bases at V and 7 bases at J, with 12 bases in the middle. The CDR3 is 14 residues long. The CDR3 region has the DNA TGTGCCAGCAGCTTACCTGTCGAGCAGAATGAGCAGTTCATC. It encodes CASSLPVEQNEQFI.

Only a few counts were recorded for this clonotype. The chain joins TRBV6-6 to TRBJ2-1; 7 nucleotides line up with TRBD2. This CDR3 is 16 amino acids long. The ends lost 4 bases at V and 3 bases at J; junction bases unmatched: 9. Germline V gene data show CDR1 as MNHNY and CDR2 as SVGAGI (reference sequence). This CDR3 reads CASSLGASGYYNEQFF. CDR3 in DNA: TGTGCCAGCAGTTTAGGGGCTAGCGGATACTACAATGAGCAGTTCTTC.

Concerning this clonotype: A much larger clone is a single base away; this may be a read error. This chain uses TRBV27 with TRBJ1-6, with a weak D call TRBD1 (6 bases). CDR1 is MNHEY and CDR2 is SMNVEV in the germline V gene (reference sequence). V was cut by 6 bases and J by 0 bases, with 9 bases left in between. The CDR3 sequence is 15 residues long. CDR3 sequence: CASRDSSSYNSPLHF. The DNA for the CDR3 is TGTGCCAGCAGGGACAGTAGCTCCTATAATTCACCCCTCCACTTT.

The chain has TRBV13 and TRBJ2-1; tentatively, D is TRBD2 (5 bases). Germline CDR1 and CDR2: PRHDT and FYEKMQ (reference sequence). The length of the CDR3 is 15 residues. Between the trimmed V and J ends, which lost 1 base and 7 bases, there was a span of 14 bases. Here the CDR3 reads CASSLAPKLGNEQFF. The CDR3 region has the DNA TGTGCCAGCAGCTTAGCCCCTAAACTAGGGAATGAGCAGTTCTTC. The full variable domain, its missing parts supplied by reference TRBV13 and TRBJ2-1, is AAGVIQSPRHLIKEKRETATLKCYPIPRHDTVYWYQQGPGQDPQFLISFYEKMQSDKGSIPDRFSAQQFSDYHSELNMSSLELGDSALYFCASSLAPKLGNEQFFGPGTRLTVL.

This clonotype was detected only a few times. This sequence joins TRBV2 and TRBJ1-2; the D gene is possibly TRBD1 (6 bases). This CDR3 is built from 14 residues. Per germline, CDR1 SNHLY and CDR2 FYNNEI. The V gene lost 2 bases and the J gene lost 4 bases, with 11 bases spanning the gap. CDR3 residues: CASSERGQVYGYTF. The DNA of the CDR3 is TGTGCCAGCAGTGAAAGGGGACAAGTCTATGGCTACACCTTC.

The CDR3: CASSDRVHQEQYF. Here the CDR3 DNA reads TGTGCCAGCTCTGACAGGGTCCACCAAGAGCAGTACTTC. The V and J genes are TRBV2 and TRBJ2-7, with TRBD1 matching 7 bases. Germline V CDR1 and CDR2: SNHLY, FYNNEI. After removal of 8 bases from V and 7 bases from J, the junction contained 11 bases not matched to a gene. The CDR3 contains 13 residues.

V gene TRBV27 combines with J gene TRBJ2-5; D not resolved. Trimming removed 3 bases at V and 4 bases at J, with 9 bases between. This CDR3 is 13 amino acids long. Germline V gene lookup returns CDR1 MNHEY and CDR2 SMNVEV (reference sequence). CDR3 loop: CASSFNPRETQYF. CDR3 bases: TGTGCCAGCAGTTTTAACCCGAGAGAGACCCAGTACTTC.

This chain joins TRBV3-1 and TRBJ2-7, with D perhaps TRBD1 (5 bases). From germline, CDR1 is LGHDT and CDR2 YNNKEL (reference sequence). The CDR3 covers 12 residues. Trimming pared 4 bases from V and 5 bases from J, leaving 9 bases between. CDR3: CASSRWGDEQYF. The CDR3, as DNA: TGTGCCAGCAGCCGATGGGGCGACGAGCAGTACTTC.

A few counts support this clonotype. The rearrangement links TRBV12-3 or TRBV12-4 to TRBJ2-3; tentatively, D is TRBD1 (5 bases). This CDR3 region has 12 residues. V lost 6 bases, J lost 5 bases, and 9 bases lay in between. The CDR3 reads CASRPQEDTQYF. CDR3 DNA sequence: TGTGCCAGCAGACCACAGGAAGATACGCAGTATTTT.

The V call is TRBV6-2 or TRBV6-3, the J call TRBJ2-7, with D unresolved. The V end lost 2 bases, the J end lost 3 bases, and 8 bases lay between the germline ends. CDR1 is MNHEY and CDR2 is SVGEGT in the germline V gene. The length of the CDR3 is 13 residues. CDR3: CASSYMAGYEQYF. CDR3 nucleotide sequence: TGTGCCAGCAGTTACATGGCAGGCTACGAGCAGTACTTC.

This clonotype has just a few counts. V usage is TRBV28 and J usage is TRBJ1-2, with no clear D. This CDR3 spans 13 amino acids. V lost 6 bases to trimming and J lost 5 bases, with 13 bases between them. The germline V gene has CDR1 MDHEN and CDR2 SYDVKM. The CDR3 nucleotides read TGTGCCAGCAGGGAGACATCATTTTATGGCTACACCTTC. The encoded protein is CASRETSFYGYTF.

The genes are TRBV27 and TRBJ1-5; D is unresolved. V gave up 0 bases and J gave up 5 bases, with 8 bases separating them. This CDR3 contains 14 residues. Germline CDR1 MNHEY, CDR2 SMNVEV (reference sequence). The CDR3 reads CASSLSTAHQPQHF. DNA for the CDR3: TGTGCCAGCAGTTTATCAACGGCCCATCAGCCCCAGCATTTT.

The chain uses TRBV2 and TRBJ1-3; tentatively, D is TRBD1 (5 bases). The CDR3 is 15 amino acids. Trimming took off 6 bases at V and 2 bases at J, with 14 bases between the two ends. Germline lookup yields CDR1 SNHLY and CDR2 FYNNEI. This chain's CDR3 is CASSQQGAAGNTIYF. DNA of the CDR3: TGTGCCAGCAGCCAGCAGGGTGCCGCTGGAAACACCATATATTTT.

This clonotype was observed a handful of times. The rearrangement joins TRBV6-5 to TRBJ2-1; 7 bases map to TRBD1. Germline-derived CDR1 and CDR2 are MNHEY and SVGAGI. The CDR3 is 16 amino acids. The junction had 13 bases not matched to a gene; V was cut back by 6 bases and J by 5 bases. The CDR3 protein is CASSQLQGNTHNEQFF. CDR3 nucleotide sequence: TGTGCCAGCAGCCAACTACAGGGGAACACACACAATGAGCAGTTCTTC.

In its sample, this clonotype was seen many times. J is TRBJ2-7 and V is TRBV5-1, with D tentatively TRBD1 (5 bases). Germline V gives CDR1 SGHRS, CDR2 YFSETQ. The V gene lost 7 bases and the J gene lost 1 base, with 12 bases spanning the gap. The length of the CDR3 is 13 residues. CDR3 sequence reads: CASRRTGSYEQYF. In DNA form, the CDR3 reads TGCGCCAGCCGACGAACAGGTTCCTACGAGCAGTACTTC.

This clonotype was observed a handful of times. The rearrangement joins TRBV4-3 to TRBJ1-5; TRBD1 is a possible D gene (5 bases). There are 16 residues in the CDR3. V lost 0 bases, J lost 4 bases, and 13 bases lay in between. The germline V gene has CDR1 LGHNA and CDR2 YSLEER. Written as DNA, the CDR3 is TGCGCCAGCAGCCAAGATCGAGGAACAGGTAATCAGCCCCAGCATTTT. This codes for CASSQDRGTGNQPQHF.

The rearrangement uses TRBV12-3 or TRBV12-4 and TRBJ2-7; 10 nucleotides match TRBD1. This CDR3 has 13 residues. J gave up 2 bases and V 8 bases, and 3 bases lay outside the gene matches. This CDR3 reads CASRTGGPYEQYF. Written as DNA, the CDR3 is TGTGCCAGCCGGACAGGGGGTCCCTACGAGCAGTACTTC.

About this clonotype: A read error may account for a junction end that differs from germline. The V gene is TRBV3-1, the J gene TRBJ2-3; D ambiguous. CDR1 is LGHDT, CDR2 YNNKEL, per germline (reference sequence). This CDR3 is built from 17 residues. The CDR3 sequence is CAGSQVGLTFSTDTQYF. The CDR3 bases are TGTGCCGGCAGCCAAGTTGGTCTGACCTTTAGCACAGATACGCAGTATTTT.

About this clonotype itself: It is unclear where the CDR3 begins or ends on the DNA, so no DNA is shown, and the CDR3 is as TCRdb lists it. The rearrangement links TRBV7-2 to TRBJ1-5. CDR1 SGHTA and CDR2 FQGNSA come from the germline V gene. The CDR3 is 17 residues long, ends included. The CDR3 region is CASSLVQHSIAISPSIF.

The chain is built from TRBV24-1 and TRBJ2-1; maybe TRBD2 (6 bases). The CDR3 sequence is 13 residues long. Germline values: CDR1 KGHDR, CDR2 SFDVKD. Trimming stripped 9 bases from V and 9 bases from J, with 17 bases between. The CDR3 reads CATGGGLRVEQFF. The CDR3 nucleotides read TGTGCCACCGGGGGAGGCCTGCGGGTTGAGCAGTTCTTC.

This clonotype was seen only once. V is TRBV11-2 and J is TRBJ1-1; TRBD1 agrees at 8 bases. The germline CDR1 and CDR2 sequences are SGHAT and FQNNGV. CDR3 length equals 16 residues. The trim removed 4 bases at V and 4 bases at J, leaving 11 bases unmatched. The CDR3 region is CASSSYTGGGGTEAFF. CDR3 nucleotide sequence: TGTGCCAGCAGCTCCTACACAGGGGGAGGGGGCACTGAAGCTTTCTTT.

As regards this clonotype: Being one base from a much bigger clone, this may be a read error. For the CDR3, the DNA is TGTGCCAGCGGCCAAGATCCGGGTCAGCCCCAGCATTTT. Residues: CASGQDPGQPQHF. The chain employs TRBV3-1 and TRBJ1-5; D is unresolved. Germline V gene lookup returns CDR1 LGHDT and CDR2 YNNKEL (reference sequence). The CDR3 spans 13 residues.

This clonotype was detected many times. The CDR3 region is CASNGGINEQFF. The CDR3 coding sequence is TGTGCCAGCAACGGGGGCATCAATGAGCAGTTCTTC. V and J are TRBV12-3 or TRBV12-4 and TRBJ2-1; D could derive from TRBD1 or TRBD2 (6 bases each). V lost 7 bases and J lost 6, with 10 bases in between. This CDR3 has 12 residues.

In its sample, this clonotype was seen a few times. The chain uses TRBV20-1 and TRBJ2-5, with 11 positions matching TRBD2. CDR3 length: 15 residues. V shed 7 bases and J 4 bases; nucleotides not matched to a gene: 11. The germline CDR1 and CDR2 sequences are DFQATT and SNEGSKA (reference sequence). Here the CDR3 reads CSVISTSGDSETQYF. As DNA, the CDR3 is TGCAGTGTTATTTCGACTAGCGGGGACTCAGAGACCCAGTACTTC.

This chain uses TRBV6-5 with TRBJ1-2; a possible D gene is TRBD1 (6 bases). Per germline, CDR1 MNHEY and CDR2 SVGAGI. The V end was cut by 7 bases, the J end by 8 bases, with 20 bases between. The CDR3 is 14 residues long. The chain's CDR3 is CASTPMQGRGGYTF. CDR3 nucleotide sequence: TGTGCCAGCACCCCGATGCAGGGGAGAGGAGGCTACACCTTC.

Concerning this clonotype itself: A read error may be the cause here, since a much bigger clone is one base away. This chain joins TRBV12-5 and TRBJ2-7; D gene uncertain. CDR3 length equals 14 residues. Germline values: CDR1 LGHNT, CDR2 FRNRAP. Trimming cost V 5 bases and J 2 bases, with 13 bases left between them. The CDR3 region has the DNA TGTGCTAGTGGTGTTGGGCCGATTACCTACGAGCAGTACTTC. Translated, it gives CASGVGPITYEQYF. Complete variable domain (other parts from reference TRBV12-5 and TRBJ2-7): DARVTQTPRHKVTEMGQEVTMRCQPILGHNTVFWYRQTMMQGLELLAYFRNRAPLDDSGMPKDRFSAEMPDATLATLKIQPSEPRDSAVYFCASGVGPITYEQYFGPGTRLTVT.

This clonotype was observed a handful of times. This chain uses TRBV6-5 with TRBJ2-3; 8 bases map to TRBD2. The germline CDR1 and CDR2 sequences are MNHEY and SVGAGI. V was clipped by 6 bases and J by 2 bases; unmatched bases: 7. The CDR3 extends over 15 amino acids. The CDR3 sequence is CASRLLAETTDTQYF. Here the CDR3 DNA reads TGTGCCAGCAGACTACTAGCGGAGACCACAGATACGCAGTATTTT.

This clonotype was observed a few times. The chain employs TRBV9 and TRBJ2-3, with no clear D. CDR1 and CDR2 from the germline V gene are SGDLS and YYNGEE. The CDR3 has 14 amino acids. Trimming shortened V by 0 bases and J by 4 bases, and 9 bases separated the two germline ends. The chain's CDR3 is CASSVGKGSDTQYF. For the CDR3, the DNA is TGTGCCAGCAGCGTAGGAAAGGGTTCAGATACGCAGTATTTT.